A single sample gave rise to the 17 T cell receptor beta chains below, sequenced in a study of T cells in narcolepsy. Some clones are missing from TCRdb's copy, which holds only in-frame ones; the method was immunoSEQ multiplex PCR. The sample contains about 40,000 clones, 88% of which appear only once. Sequences were obtained from CD45RA- memory CD4+ T cells from PBMCs. The receptors come from a human donor with narcolepsy.

The rearrangement joins TRBV5-4 to TRBJ2-1; D is perhaps TRBD1 (6 bases). Trimming removed 4 bases at V and 6 bases at J, with 14 bases between. CDR3 length: 14 residues. Germline values: CDR1 SGHNT, CDR2 YYREEE (reference sequence). The CDR3: CASSPPGQSNEQFF. The CDR3 bases are TGTGCCAGCAGCCCCCCGGGACAAAGCAATGAGCAGTTCTTC.

This sequence joins TRBV7-6 and TRBJ2-7, with a tentative D call TRBD2 (6 bases). There are 14 residues in the CDR3. Between the trimmed V and J ends, which lost 4 bases and 5 bases, there was a span of 15 bases. In germline, CDR1 is SGHVS, CDR2 FNYEAQ. CDR3 DNA: TGTGCCAGCAGCTCAGCGGGCAGAGCCCACGAGCAGTACTTC. The encoded protein is CASSSAGRAHEQYF.

This chain uses TRBV5-4 with TRBJ2-5, with a tentative D call TRBD2 (5 bases). Deletions cut 4 bases from V and 2 bases from J, with 12 bases between. CDR1 SGHNT and CDR2 YYREEE come from the germline V gene (reference sequence). CDR3 length: 14 amino acids. CDR3 coding DNA: TGTGCCAGCAGCCCCGTGGGGAGACAAGAGACCCAGTACTTC. Amino acids: CASSPVGRQETQYF.

CDR3 coding DNA: TGTGCCAGCAGCGCCCAGCCTCCTCGGTTTATCTACGAGCAGTACTTC. This gives the protein CASSAQPPRFIYEQYF. This chain uses TRBV11-3 with TRBJ2-7; D remains unclear. The V and J ends lost 5 bases and 3 bases respectively, with 20 bases between them. CDR1 and CDR2 (germline): SGHNT, YENEEA. CDR3 size: 16 residues. Filled out from reference TRBV11-3 and TRBJ2-7, the complete variable domain reads EAGVVQSPRYKIIEKKQPVAFWCNPISGHNTLYWYLQNLGQGPELLIRYENEEAVDDSQLPKDRFSAERLKGVDSTLKIQPAELGDSAVYLCASSAQPPRFIYEQYFGPGTRLTVT.

The chain couples TRBV5-1 to TRBJ2-7; the match to TRBD2 covers 8 bases. The CDR3 totals 15 residues. Germline assignment: CDR1 SGHRS and CDR2 YFSETQ. V dropped 4 bases and J dropped 5; count of bases not matched to a gene: 11. The chain's CDR3 is CASSVLTSGAHEQYF. The CDR3 DNA is TGCGCCAGCAGCGTATTAACTAGCGGCGCCCACGAGCAGTACTTC.

This chain joins TRBV5-1 and TRBJ2-7; D call uncertain. Germline values: CDR1 SGHRS, CDR2 YFSETQ. V was clipped by 0 bases and J by 3 bases, with 10 bases between them. The length of the CDR3 is 14 residues. CDR3 sequence (DNA): TGCGCCAGCAGCTTGGGCTATCGAAGCTACGAGCAGTACTTC. Its translation is CASSLGYRSYEQYF. Together with reference TRBV5-1 and TRBJ2-7, the CDR3 gives the full variable domain: KAGVTQTPRYLIKTRGQQVTLSCSPISGHRSVSWYQQTPGQGLQFLFEYFSETQRNKGNFPGRFSGRQFSNSRSEMNVSTLELGDSALYLCASSLGYRSYEQYFGPGTRLTVT.

This clone has just a few counts. The chain uses TRBV7-2 and TRBJ1-2; D unresolved. The germline V gene encodes CDR1 SGHTA and CDR2 FQGNSA. V lost 2 bases and J lost 8, with 12 bases in between. The CDR3 totals 13 residues. The CDR3 protein is CASSLLGVEGYTF. The DNA of the CDR3 is TGTGCCAGCAGCTTACTCGGGGTGGAGGGCTACACCTTC.

This clone was seen only a few times. The chain joins TRBV5-1 to TRBJ2-1; possible D gene TRBD2, 6 bases. The CDR3 is 14 amino acids. Germline V gene sequence: CDR1 SGHRS, CDR2 YFSETQ. V shed 5 bases and J shed 5 bases, with 14 bases lying between them. The CDR3 here is CASRTGGGDNEQFF. The CDR3 DNA follows: TGCGCCAGCAGGACTGGGGGAGGTGACAATGAGCAGTTCTTC. Looking up the rest from reference TRBV5-1 and TRBJ2-1 gives the full variable domain: KAGVTQTPRYLIKTRGQQVTLSCSPISGHRSVSWYQQTPGQGLQFLFEYFSETQRNKGNFPGRFSGRQFSNSRSEMNVSTLELGDSALYLCASRTGGGDNEQFFGPGTRLTVL.

The chain carries TRBV7-8 and TRBJ2-2; 7 nucleotides agree with TRBD2. Germline loops: CDR1 SGHVS, CDR2 FQNEAQ. V was clipped by 2 bases and J by 4 bases; unmatched bases: 7. The CDR3 covers 16 residues. Here the CDR3 reads CASSLPGGSGTGELFF. The CDR3, as DNA: TGTGCCAGCAGCTTACCCGGCGGGAGCGGCACCGGGGAGCTGTTTTTT.

The gene calls are TRBV29-1 and TRBJ1-2; 9 bases fit TRBD1. The CDR3 extends over 12 amino acids. V shed 3 bases and J 4 bases; nucleotides not matched to a gene: 0. CDR1 is SQVTM, CDR2 ANQGSEA, per germline. The CDR3: CSVETGGYGYTF. CDR3 in DNA: TGCAGCGTTGAGACAGGGGGCTATGGCTACACCTTC.

This chain joins TRBV9 and TRBJ2-3, with 13 bases fitting TRBD2. The V gene end was trimmed by 0 bases and the J gene end by 5 bases; junction bases not matched to a gene: 9. Looked up from germline, CDR1 is SGDLS and CDR2 is YYNGEE. This CDR3 comprises 18 residues. CDR3 sequence: CASSVGTSGSPGRDTQYF. The DNA of the CDR3 is TGTGCCAGCAGCGTAGGGACTAGCGGGAGCCCCGGAAGAGATACGCAGTATTTT. Full variable domain (rest looked up from reference TRBV9 and TRBJ2-3): DSGVTQTPKHLITATGQRVTLRCSPRSGDLSVYWYQQSLDQGLQFLIQYYNGEERAKGNILERFSAQQFPDLHSELNLSSLELGDSALYFCASSVGTSGSPGRDTQYFGPGTRLTVL.

This chain joins TRBV5-1 and TRBJ1-1; D unclear. The germline gives CDR1 SGHRS, CDR2 YFSETQ. Trimming shortened V by 2 bases and J by 4 bases, and 15 bases separated the two germline ends. The CDR3 consists of 15 residues. The CDR3 coding sequence is TGCGCCAGCAGCTTTTTAGCAGGAACACCCACTGAAGCTTTCTTT. Translated, it gives CASSFLAGTPTEAFF.

V is TRBV4-2 and J is TRBJ2-2, with D perhaps TRBD1 (5 bases). Germline V CDR1 and CDR2: LGHNA, YNFKEQ. This CDR3 is built from 15 residues. Trimming removed 4 bases from V and 4 bases from J, with 13 bases in between. The CDR3 reads CASSPIGQSTGELFF. The DNA for the CDR3 is TGTGCCAGCAGCCCAATTGGACAATCCACCGGGGAGCTGTTTTTT.

This chain connects TRBV11-3 to TRBJ2-6, with 7 nucleotides matching TRBD1. CDR1 and CDR2 from the germline V gene are SGHNT and YENEEA. This CDR3 is built from 18 residues. V gave up 1 base and J gave up 0 bases; unmatched junction bases: 6. The chain's CDR3 is CASSLVGSGGSGANVLTF. CDR3 DNA: TGTGCCAGCAGCTTAGTAGGGTCAGGGGGCTCTGGGGCCAACGTCCTGACTTTC.

The genes are TRBV5-1 and TRBJ2-5; tentatively, D is TRBD1 (6 bases). Germline values: CDR1 SGHRS, CDR2 YFSETQ. Trimming removed 2 bases from V and 5 bases from J, with 10 bases in between. The CDR3 length is 13 residues. CDR3 coding DNA: TGCGCCAGCAGCTTACAGGGTTGGGAGACCCAGTACTTC. Its protein product is CASSLQGWETQYF.

The chain joins TRBV7-6 to TRBJ2-5; TRBD2 matches at 9 bases. The CDR3 contains 20 residues. With 2 bases clipped from V and 6 bases from J, the junction kept 22 bases outside the gene matches. Germline-derived CDR1 and CDR2 are SGHVS and FNYEAQ. This CDR3 is CASSLTPPPGIAGVGKTQYF. The CDR3 nucleotides read TGTGCCAGCAGCTTAACCCCACCCCCAGGGATAGCGGGAGTAGGGAAGACCCAGTACTTC. The full variable domain, rest sourced from reference TRBV7-6 and TRBJ2-5, is GAGVSQSPRYKVTKRGQDVALRCDPISGHVSLYWYRQALGQGPEFLTYFNYEAQQDKSGLPNDRFSAERPEGSISTLTIQRTEQRDSAMYRCASSLTPPPGIAGVGKTQYFGPGTRLLVL.

The rearrangement joins TRBV2 to TRBJ2-3, with D unclear. Trimming removed 4 bases from V and 4 bases from J, with 9 bases in between. The length of the CDR3 is 13 residues. Germline V gives CDR1 SNHLY, CDR2 FYNNEI. Here the CDR3 reads CASSAFPPDTQYF. The CDR3, as DNA: TGTGCCAGCAGTGCTTTTCCTCCAGATACGCAGTATTTT.